A selection of T cell receptor beta chains follows, all from one sample in a study of early T cells in non-severe SARS-CoV-2 infection. MiXCR, run by TCRdb on the 5' RACE reads, gives a single entry per CDR3 protein. The repertoire has approximately 69,000 distinct CDR3 sequences, about an eighth of them found once; the top ten carry more than 5.5%. The sequencing input was whole blood. The origin of the receptors is an adult who was a healthcare worker with PCR-confirmed SARS-CoV-2 infection or an uninfected control (not recorded which). Each CDR3 is given with its conserved first and last residue. The D gene is left open where the match is weak. Only part of the rows carry a size: once, few, many, or a class if the clone is expanded.

v_gene,abundance,j_gene,d_gene,CDR3aa,CDR3nt
TRBV6-5,many,TRBJ2-7,-,CASSYSGTTYEQYF,TGTGCCAGCAGTTACTCCGGGACAACCTACGAGCAGTACTTC
TRBV7-6,-,TRBJ2-3,-,CASSLSLGGSTDTQYF,TGTGCCAGCAGCTTAAGCCTCGGGGGCAGCACAGATACGCAGTATTTT
TRBV27,few,TRBJ2-1,-,CASKHGAVYNEQFF,TGTGCCAGCAAACATGGGGCTGTCTACAATGAGCAGTTCTTC
TRBV23-1,-,TRBJ1-1,-,CASSQSAAEAFF,TGCGCCAGCAGTCAATCGGCGGCGGAAGCTTTCTTT
TRBV7-9,many,TRBJ1-1,-,CASSRELNTEAFF,TGTGCCAGCAGCCGGGAGCTGAACACTGAAGCTTTCTTT
TRBV12-3/TRBV12-4,few,TRBJ2-7,TRBD1,CASSLGWGDRGRLGQYF,TGTGCCAGCAGCCTGGGGTGGGGAGACAGGGGGCGACTTGGGCAGTACTTC
TRBV3-1,-,TRBJ2-4,-,CASSQVLAKNIQYF,TGTGCCAGCAGCCAAGTGCTAGCCAAAAACATTCAGTACTTC
TRBV23-1,many,TRBJ1-5,-,CRRGAQHF,TGCAGAAGGGGGGCCCAGCATTTT
TRBV24-1,few,TRBJ2-3,-,CATSDFAVPDTQYF,TGTGCCACCAGTGATTTCGCGGTCCCAGATACGCAGTATTTT
TRBV20-1,-,TRBJ1-1,-,CSAQKNTEAFF,TGCAGTGCCCAAAAAAACACTGAAGCTTTCTTT
TRBV3-1,-,TRBJ2-7,-,CASSQTLSYEQYF,TGTGCCAGCAGCCAAACTCTCTCCTACGAGCAGTACTTC
TRBV4-1,many,TRBJ1-5,-,CASSHSGTGNQPQHF,TGCGCCAGCAGCCACTCCGGGACGGGGAATCAGCCCCAGCATTTT